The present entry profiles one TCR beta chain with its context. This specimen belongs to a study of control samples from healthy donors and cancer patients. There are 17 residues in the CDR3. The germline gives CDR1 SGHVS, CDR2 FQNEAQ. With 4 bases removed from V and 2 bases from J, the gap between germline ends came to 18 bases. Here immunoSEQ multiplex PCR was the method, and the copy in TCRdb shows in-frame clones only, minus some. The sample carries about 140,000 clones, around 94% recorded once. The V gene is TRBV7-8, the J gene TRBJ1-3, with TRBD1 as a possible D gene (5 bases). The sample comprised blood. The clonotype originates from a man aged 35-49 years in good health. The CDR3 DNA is TGTGCCAGCAGCTCTACAAACCGAGACAGAGCTGGAAACACCATATATTTT. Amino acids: CASSSTNRDRAGNTIYF.